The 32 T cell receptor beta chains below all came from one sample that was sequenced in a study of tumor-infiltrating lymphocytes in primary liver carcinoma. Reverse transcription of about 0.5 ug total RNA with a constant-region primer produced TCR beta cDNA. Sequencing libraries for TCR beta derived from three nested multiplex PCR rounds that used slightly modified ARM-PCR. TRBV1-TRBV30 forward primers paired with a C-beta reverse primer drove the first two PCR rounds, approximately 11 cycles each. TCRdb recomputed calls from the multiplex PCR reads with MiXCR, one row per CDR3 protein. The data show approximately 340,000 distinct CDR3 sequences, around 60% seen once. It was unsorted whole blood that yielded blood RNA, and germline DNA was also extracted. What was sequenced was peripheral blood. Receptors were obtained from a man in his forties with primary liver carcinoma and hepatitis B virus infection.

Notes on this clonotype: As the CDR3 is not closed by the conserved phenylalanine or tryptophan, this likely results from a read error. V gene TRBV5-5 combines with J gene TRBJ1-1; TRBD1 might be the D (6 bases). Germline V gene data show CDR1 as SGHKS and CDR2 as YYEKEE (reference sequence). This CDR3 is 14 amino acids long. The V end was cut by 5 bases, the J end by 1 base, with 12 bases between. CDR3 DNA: TGTGCCAGCAGGTGGGCACAGGGGAACACTGAAGCTTTCTCT. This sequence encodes CASRWAQGNTEAFS.

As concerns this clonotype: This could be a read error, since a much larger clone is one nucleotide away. The CDR3 reads CDSSLRTGDRAFF. CDR3 DNA sequence: TGTGACAGCAGTCTACGGACAGGGGACCGAGCTTTCTTT. The chain carries TRBV12-3 or TRBV12-4 and TRBJ1-1, with 9 bases identical to TRBD1. The CDR3 has 13 residues.

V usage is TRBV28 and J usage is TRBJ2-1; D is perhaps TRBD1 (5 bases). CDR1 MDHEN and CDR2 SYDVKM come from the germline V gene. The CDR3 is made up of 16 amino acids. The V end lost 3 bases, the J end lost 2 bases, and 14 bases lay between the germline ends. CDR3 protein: CASSFGLTEAYNEQFF. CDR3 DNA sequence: TGTGCCAGCAGTTTCGGGTTGACAGAGGCCTACAATGAGCAGTTCTTC.

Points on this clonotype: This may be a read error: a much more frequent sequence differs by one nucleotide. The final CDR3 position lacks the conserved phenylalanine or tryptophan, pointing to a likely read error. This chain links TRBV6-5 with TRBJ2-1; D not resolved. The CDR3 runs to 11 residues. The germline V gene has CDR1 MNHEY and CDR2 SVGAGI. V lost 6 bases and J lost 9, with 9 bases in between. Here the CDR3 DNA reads TGTGCCAGCAGCTCCCTCGGTGAGCAGTTCGTC. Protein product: CASSSLGEQFV.

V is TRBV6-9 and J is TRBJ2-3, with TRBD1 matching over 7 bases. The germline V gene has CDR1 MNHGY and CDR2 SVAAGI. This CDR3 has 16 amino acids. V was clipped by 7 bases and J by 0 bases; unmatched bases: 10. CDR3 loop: CASKGAFTTSTDTQYF. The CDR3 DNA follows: TGTGCCAGCAAGGGGGCGTTCACGACTAGCACAGATACGCAGTATTTT.

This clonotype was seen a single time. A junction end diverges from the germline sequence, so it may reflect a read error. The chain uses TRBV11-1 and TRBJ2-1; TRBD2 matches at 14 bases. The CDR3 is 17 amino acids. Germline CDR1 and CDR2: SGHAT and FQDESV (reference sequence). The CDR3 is CSSSSGLAGGVYNEQLF. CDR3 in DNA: TGTTCCAGCAGCAGTGGACTAGCGGGAGGAGTATACAATGAGCAGCTCTTC.

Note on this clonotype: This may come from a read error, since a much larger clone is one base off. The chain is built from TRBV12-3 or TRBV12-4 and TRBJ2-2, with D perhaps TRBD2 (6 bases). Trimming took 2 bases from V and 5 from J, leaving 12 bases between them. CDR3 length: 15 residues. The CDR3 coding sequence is TGTGCCAGCAGTTTAATCCCAGGGAGGACCGGGGAGCTGTTTTTT. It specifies CASSLIPGRTGELFF.

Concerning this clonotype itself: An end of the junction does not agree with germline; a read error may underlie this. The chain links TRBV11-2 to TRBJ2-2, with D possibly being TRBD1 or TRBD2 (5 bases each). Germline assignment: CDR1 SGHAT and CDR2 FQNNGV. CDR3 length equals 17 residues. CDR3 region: CTSSPSRLGPYTGELFF. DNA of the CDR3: TGTACCAGCAGCCCAAGTCGTTTGGGACCGTATACCGGTGAGCTGTTTTTT. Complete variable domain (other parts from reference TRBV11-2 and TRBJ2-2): EAGVAQSPRYKIIEKRQSVAFWCNPISGHATLYWYQQILGQGPKLLIQFQNNGVVDDSQLPKDRFSAERLKGVDSTLKIQPAKLEDSAVYLCTSSPSRLGPYTGELFFGEGSRLTVL.

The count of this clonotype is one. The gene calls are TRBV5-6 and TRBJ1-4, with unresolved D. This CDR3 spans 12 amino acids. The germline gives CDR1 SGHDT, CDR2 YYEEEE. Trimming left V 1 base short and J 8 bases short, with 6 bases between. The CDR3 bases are TGTGCCAGCAGCTTGATGAGGGAAAAACTGTTTTTT. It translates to CASSLMREKLFF.

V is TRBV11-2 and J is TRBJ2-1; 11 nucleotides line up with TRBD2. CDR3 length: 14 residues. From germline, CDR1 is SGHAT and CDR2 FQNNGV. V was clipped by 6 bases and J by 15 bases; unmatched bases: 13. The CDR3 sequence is CASRLAGDYNEWFF. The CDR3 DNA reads TGTGCCAGCAGACTAGCGGGAGACTACAATGAGTGGTTCTTC.

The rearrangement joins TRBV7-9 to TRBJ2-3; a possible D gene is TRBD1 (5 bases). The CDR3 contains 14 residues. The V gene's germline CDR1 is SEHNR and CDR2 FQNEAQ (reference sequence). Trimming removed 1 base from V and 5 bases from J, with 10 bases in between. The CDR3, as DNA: TGTGCCAGCAGCTTAGGATTAGGGGAAGATACGCAGTATTTT. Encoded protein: CASSLGLGEDTQYF.

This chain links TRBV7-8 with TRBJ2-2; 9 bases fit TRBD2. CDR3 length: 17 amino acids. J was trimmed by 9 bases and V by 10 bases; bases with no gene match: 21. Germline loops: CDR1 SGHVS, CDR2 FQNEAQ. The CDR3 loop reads CANVLAWGLADTRELFF. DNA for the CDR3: TGTGCCAACGTCCTGGCCTGGGGACTAGCAGATACCAGGGAGCTGTTTTTT.

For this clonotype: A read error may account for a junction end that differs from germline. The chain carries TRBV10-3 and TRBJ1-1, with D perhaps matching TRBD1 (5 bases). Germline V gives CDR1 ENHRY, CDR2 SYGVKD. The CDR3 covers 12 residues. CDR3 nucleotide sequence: TGTGTCATCAGCCACGGGGGTACTGAAGCTTTATTT. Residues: CVISHGGTEALF.

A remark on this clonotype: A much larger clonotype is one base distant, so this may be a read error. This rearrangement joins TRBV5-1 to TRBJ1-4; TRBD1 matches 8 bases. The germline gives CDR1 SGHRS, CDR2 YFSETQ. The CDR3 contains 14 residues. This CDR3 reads CAISIGQGNEKLFF. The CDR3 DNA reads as TGCGCCATCAGCATCGGACAGGGAAATGAAAAACTGTTTTTT.

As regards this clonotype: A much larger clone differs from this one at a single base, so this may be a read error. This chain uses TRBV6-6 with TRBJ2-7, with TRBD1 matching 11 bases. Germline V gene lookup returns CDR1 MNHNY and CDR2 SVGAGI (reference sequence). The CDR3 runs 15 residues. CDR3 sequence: CVSSRGQGASYEQYF. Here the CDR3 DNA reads TGTGTCAGCAGCCGAGGACAGGGGGCGTCCTACGAGCAGTACTTC.

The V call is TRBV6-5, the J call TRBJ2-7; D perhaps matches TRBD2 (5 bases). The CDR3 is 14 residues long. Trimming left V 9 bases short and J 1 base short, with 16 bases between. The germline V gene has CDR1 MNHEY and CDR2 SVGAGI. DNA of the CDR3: TGTGCCAGTAACTCGGATGGGAGTTCCTACGAGCAGTACTTC. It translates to CASNSDGSSYEQYF.

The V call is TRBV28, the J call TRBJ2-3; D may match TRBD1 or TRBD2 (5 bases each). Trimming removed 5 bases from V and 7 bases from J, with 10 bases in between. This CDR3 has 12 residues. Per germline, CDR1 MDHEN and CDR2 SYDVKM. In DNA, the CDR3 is TGTGCCAGCAGTGACGGGACCCATACGCAGTATTTT. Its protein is CASSDGTHTQYF.

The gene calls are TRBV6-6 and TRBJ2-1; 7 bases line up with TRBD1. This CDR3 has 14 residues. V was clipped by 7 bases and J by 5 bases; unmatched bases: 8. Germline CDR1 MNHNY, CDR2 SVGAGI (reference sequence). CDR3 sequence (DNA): TGTGCCAGCACCGTGACAGGGCTCCACAATGAGCAGTTCTTC. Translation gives CASTVTGLHNEQFF.

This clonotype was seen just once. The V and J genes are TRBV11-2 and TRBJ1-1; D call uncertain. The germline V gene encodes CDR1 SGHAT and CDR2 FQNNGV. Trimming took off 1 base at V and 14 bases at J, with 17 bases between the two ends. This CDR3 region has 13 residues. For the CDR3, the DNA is TGTGCCAGCAGCTTAGGCCTGAACACTGAAACGTTCTTT. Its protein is CASSLGLNTETFF.

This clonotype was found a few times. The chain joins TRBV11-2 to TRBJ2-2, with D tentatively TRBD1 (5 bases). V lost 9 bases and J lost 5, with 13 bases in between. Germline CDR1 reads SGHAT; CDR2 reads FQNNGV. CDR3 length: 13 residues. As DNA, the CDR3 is TGTGCCAGTAGTCAACAGGATACCGGGGAGCTGTTTTTT. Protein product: CASSQQDTGELFF. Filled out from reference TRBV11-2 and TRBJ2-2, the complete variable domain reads EAGVAQSPRYKIIEKRQSVAFWCNPISGHATLYWYQQILGQGPKLLIQFQNNGVVDDSQLPKDRFSAERLKGVDSTLKIQPAKLEDSAVYLCASSQQDTGELFFGEGSRLTVL.

The CDR3 DNA reads TGTGCCAGCAGCTTAAGCGTCTCGACGCAGACAGAGAAAATGGAGCAGTACTTC. It codes for CASSLSVSTQTEKMEQYF. The V call is TRBV11-2, the J call TRBJ2-7; D might be TRBD1 (5 bases). Trimming shortened V by 2 bases and J by 7 bases, and 27 bases separated the two germline ends. Germline V gene sequence: CDR1 SGHAT, CDR2 FQNNGV. The CDR3 consists of 18 residues. Supplemented by reference TRBV11-2 and TRBJ2-7, the full variable domain reads EAGVAQSPRYKIIEKRQSVAFWCNPISGHATLYWYQQILGQGPKLLIQFQNNGVVDDSQLPKDRFSAERLKGVDSTLKIQPAKLEDSAVYLCASSLSVSTQTEKMEQYFGPGTRLTVT.

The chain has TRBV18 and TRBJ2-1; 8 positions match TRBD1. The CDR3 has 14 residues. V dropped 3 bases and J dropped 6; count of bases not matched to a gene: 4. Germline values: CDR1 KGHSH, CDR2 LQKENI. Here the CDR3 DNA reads TGTGCCAGCTCACCGGGACAGGAAGGCAATGAGCAGTTCTTC. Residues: CASSPGQEGNEQFF.

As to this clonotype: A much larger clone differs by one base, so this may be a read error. The chain's CDR3 is CASGYSWGLAVNYEQYF. The CDR3 DNA reads TGTGCCAGCGGTTACTCGTGGGGACTAGCGGTGAACTACGAGCAGTACTTC. The rearrangement joins TRBV6-5 to TRBJ2-7; 11 bases map to TRBD2. Germline V CDR1 and CDR2: MNHEY, SVGAGI. This CDR3 has 17 amino acids.

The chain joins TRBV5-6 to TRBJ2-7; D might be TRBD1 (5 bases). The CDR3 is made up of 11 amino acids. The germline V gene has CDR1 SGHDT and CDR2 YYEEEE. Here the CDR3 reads CVNGRGGEQYF. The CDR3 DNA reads TGTGTCAACGGTAGGGGTGGCGAACAGTACTTC.

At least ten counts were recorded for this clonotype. CDR3 nucleotide sequence: TGTGCCAGCAGTGAAGCGCGGGCCGCCCAAGGGCAGTTCTTC. Residues: CASSEARAAQGQFF. This rearrangement joins TRBV6-1 to TRBJ2-1; maybe TRBD2 (5 bases). Trimming cost V 0 bases and J 12 bases, with 15 bases left between them. Germline CDR1 MNHNS, CDR2 SASEGT. The CDR3 contains 14 residues.

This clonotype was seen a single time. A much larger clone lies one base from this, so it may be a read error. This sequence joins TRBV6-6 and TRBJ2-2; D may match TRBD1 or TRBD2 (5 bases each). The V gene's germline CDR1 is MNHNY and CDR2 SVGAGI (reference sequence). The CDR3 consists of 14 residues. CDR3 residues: CTSSSGRNTGELFF. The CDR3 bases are TGTACCAGCAGTTCGGGACGGAACACCGGGGAGCTGTTTTTT.

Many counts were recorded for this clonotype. The CDR3 reads CAIRAGLAGGPSIMYEQFF. The CDR3 coding sequence is TGTGCCATCAGAGCGGGACTAGCGGGAGGGCCCTCCATCATGTATGAGCAGTTCTTC. The rearrangement links TRBV10-3 to TRBJ2-1; 16 bases agree with TRBD2. Germline V gene sequence: CDR1 ENHRY, CDR2 SYGVKD. The CDR3 loop spans 19 amino acids. V lost 6 bases, J lost 8 bases, and 16 bases stayed unmatched.

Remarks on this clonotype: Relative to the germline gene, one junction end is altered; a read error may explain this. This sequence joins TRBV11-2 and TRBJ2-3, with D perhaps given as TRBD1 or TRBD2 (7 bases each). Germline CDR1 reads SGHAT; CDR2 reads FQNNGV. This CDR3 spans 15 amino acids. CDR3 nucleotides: TGTGCCATCAGCTTGGGCGGGAGTGGGACAGATACACAGTATTTT. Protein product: CAISLGGSGTDTQYF.

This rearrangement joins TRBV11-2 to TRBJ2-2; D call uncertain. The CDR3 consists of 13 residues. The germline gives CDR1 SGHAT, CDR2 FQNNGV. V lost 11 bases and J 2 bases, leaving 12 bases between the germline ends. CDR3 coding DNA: TGTGCCGGCCAGAAGACCAACACCGGGGAGCTGTTTTTT. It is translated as CAGQKTNTGELFF.

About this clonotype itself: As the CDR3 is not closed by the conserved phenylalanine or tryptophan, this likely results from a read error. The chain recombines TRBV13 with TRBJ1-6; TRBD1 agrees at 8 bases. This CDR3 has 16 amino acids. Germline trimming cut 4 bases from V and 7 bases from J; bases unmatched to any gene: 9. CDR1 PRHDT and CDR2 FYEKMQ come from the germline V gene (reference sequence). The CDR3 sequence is CASSSSTGVRNSPLHY. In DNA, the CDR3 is TGTGCCAGCAGCTCGTCGACAGGGGTTAGAAATTCACCCCTCCACTAT.

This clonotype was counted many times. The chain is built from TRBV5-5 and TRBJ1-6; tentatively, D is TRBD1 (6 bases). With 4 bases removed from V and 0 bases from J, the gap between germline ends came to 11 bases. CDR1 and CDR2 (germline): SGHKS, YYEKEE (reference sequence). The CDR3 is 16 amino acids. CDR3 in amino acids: CASSRTDSSYNSPLHF. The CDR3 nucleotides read TGTGCCAGCAGCCGGACAGACAGCTCCTATAATTCACCCCTCCACTTT.

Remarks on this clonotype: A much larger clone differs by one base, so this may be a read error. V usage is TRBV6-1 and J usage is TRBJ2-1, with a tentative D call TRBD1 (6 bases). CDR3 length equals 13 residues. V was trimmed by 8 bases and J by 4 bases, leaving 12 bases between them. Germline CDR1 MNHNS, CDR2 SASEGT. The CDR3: CASGKDRYNEQFF. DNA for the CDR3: TGTGCCAGCGGGAAGGACAGATACAATGAGCAGTTCTTC.